This entry is about one T cell receptor (beta chain). Here immunoSEQ multiplex PCR was the method, and the copy in TCRdb shows in-frame clones only, minus some. The data show about 170,000 clones, 80% to 90% seen once. With 3 bases removed from V and 5 bases from J, the gap between germline ends came to 17 bases. The length of the CDR3 is 16 residues. Per germline, CDR1 LNHDA and CDR2 SQIVND (reference sequence). The entry originates in a study of T cell responses to AZD1222 COVID-19 vaccine. The chain joins TRBV19 to TRBJ1-5; a weak D match, TRBD1 (5 bases). The sequences come from peripheral blood, collected on day 0 of AZD1222 vaccination. This receptor was identified in an adult in good health. The CDR3 sequence: CASSIRRGTPDQPQHF. CDR3 DNA: TGTGCCAGTAGTATCCGGCGCGGGACGCCTGATCAGCCCCAGCATTTT.